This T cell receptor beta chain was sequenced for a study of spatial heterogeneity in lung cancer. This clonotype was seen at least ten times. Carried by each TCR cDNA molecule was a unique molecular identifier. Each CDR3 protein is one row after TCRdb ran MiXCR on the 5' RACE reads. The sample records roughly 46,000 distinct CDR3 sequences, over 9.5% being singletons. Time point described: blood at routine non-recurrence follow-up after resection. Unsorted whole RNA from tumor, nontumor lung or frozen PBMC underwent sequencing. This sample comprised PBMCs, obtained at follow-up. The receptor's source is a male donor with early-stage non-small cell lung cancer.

The CDR3 sequence: CAINEDRNQPQHF. Written as DNA, the CDR3 is TGTGCCATCAACGAGGACAGGAATCAGCCCCAGCATTTT. V usage is TRBV10-3 and J usage is TRBJ1-5, with TRBD1 matching 7 bases. The CDR3 is 13 residues long. Germline trimming cut 7 bases from V and 4 bases from J; bases unmatched to any gene: 4. Germline V gives CDR1 ENHRY, CDR2 SYGVKD.